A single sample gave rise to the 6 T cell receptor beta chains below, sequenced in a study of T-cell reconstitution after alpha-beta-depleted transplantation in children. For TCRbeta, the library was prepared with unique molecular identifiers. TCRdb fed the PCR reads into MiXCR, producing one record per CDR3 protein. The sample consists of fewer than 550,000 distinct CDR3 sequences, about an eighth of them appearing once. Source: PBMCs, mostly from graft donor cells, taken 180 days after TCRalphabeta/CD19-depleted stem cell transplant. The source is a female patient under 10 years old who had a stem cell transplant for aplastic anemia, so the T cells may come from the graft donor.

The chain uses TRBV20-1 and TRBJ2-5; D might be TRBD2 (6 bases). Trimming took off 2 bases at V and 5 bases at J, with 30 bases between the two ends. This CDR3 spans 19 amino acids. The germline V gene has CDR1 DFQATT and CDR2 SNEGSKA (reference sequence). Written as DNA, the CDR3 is TGCAGTGCTAGAAGTGGTTCTACTAGCTTTATAGGGTTCCTTGAGACCCAGTACTTC. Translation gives CSARSGSTSFIGFLETQYF.

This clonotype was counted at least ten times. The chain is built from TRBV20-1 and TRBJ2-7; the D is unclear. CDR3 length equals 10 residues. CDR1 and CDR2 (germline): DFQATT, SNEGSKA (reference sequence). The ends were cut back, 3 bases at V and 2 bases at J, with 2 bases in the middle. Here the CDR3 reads CSARTYEQYF. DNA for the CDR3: TGCAGTGCTAGGACCTACGAGCAGTACTTC.

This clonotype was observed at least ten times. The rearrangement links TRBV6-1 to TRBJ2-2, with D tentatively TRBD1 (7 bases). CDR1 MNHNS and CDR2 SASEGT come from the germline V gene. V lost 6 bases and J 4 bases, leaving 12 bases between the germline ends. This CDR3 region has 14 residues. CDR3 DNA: TGTGCCAGCAGCCGACAGGGACTCACCGGGGAGCTGTTTTTT. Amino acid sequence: CASSRQGLTGELFF.

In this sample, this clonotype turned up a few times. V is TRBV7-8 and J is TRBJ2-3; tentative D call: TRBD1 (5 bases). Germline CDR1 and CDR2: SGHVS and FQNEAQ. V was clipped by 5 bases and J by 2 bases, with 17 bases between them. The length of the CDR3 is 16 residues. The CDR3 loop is CASSTTWGRATDTQYF. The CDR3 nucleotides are TGTGCCAGCAGCACGACGTGGGGCAGGGCCACAGATACGCAGTATTTT.

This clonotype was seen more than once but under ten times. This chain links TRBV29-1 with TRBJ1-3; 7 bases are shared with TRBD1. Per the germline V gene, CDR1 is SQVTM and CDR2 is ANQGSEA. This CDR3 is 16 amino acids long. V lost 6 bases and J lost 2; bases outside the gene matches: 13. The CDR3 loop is CSVMTGYPSAGNTIYF. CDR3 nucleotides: TGCAGCGTCATGACAGGGTACCCTTCTGCTGGAAACACCATATATTTT.

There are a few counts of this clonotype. This CDR3 is CATRDGSYNEQFF. In DNA, the CDR3 is TGTGCCACCAGGGACGGATCCTACAATGAGCAGTTCTTC. The J gene is TRBJ2-1, the V gene TRBV24-1; D remains unclear. The CDR3 has 13 amino acids. V was trimmed by 7 bases and J by 1 base, leaving 7 bases between them. Germline-derived CDR1 and CDR2 are KGHDR and SFDVKD.